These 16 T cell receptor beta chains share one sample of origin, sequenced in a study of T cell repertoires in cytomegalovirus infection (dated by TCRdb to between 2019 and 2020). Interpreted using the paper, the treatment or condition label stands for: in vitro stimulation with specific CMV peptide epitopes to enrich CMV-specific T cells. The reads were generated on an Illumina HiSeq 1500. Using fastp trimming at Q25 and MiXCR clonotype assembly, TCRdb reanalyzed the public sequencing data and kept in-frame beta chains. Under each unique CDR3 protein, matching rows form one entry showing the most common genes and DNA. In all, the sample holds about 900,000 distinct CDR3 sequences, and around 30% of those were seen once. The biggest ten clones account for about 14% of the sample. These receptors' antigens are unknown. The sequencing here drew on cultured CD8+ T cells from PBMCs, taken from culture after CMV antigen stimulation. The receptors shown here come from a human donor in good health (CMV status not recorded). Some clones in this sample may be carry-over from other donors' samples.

The CDR3 nucleotides read TGTGCCAGCAGCTTAGCGTCGGGATGGGAGCTGTTTTTT. As protein: CASSLASGWELFF. The J gene is TRBJ2-2, the V gene TRBV11-1, with D possibly being TRBD2 (5 bases). CDR1 and CDR2 from the germline V gene are SGHAT and FQDESV (reference sequence). V was pared by 0 bases and J by 9 bases, with 8 bases between. The length of the CDR3 is 13 residues.

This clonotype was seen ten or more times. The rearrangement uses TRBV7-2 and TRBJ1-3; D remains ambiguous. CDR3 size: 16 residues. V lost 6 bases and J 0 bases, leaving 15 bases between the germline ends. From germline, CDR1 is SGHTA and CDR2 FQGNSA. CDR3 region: CASSSRVLPSGNTIYF. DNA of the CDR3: TGTGCCAGCAGTTCGCGAGTTTTGCCCTCTGGAAACACCATATATTTT.

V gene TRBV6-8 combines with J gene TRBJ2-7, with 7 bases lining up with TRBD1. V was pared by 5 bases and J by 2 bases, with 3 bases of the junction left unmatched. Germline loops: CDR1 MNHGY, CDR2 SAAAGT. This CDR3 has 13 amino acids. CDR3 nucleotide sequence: TGTGCCAGCAGTAAGGGACAGACCTACGAGCAGTACGTC. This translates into CASSKGQTYEQYV.

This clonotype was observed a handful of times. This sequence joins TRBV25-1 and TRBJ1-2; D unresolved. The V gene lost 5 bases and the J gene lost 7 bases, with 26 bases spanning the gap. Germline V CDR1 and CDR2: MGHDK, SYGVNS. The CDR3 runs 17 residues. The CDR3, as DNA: TGTGCCAGCAGTCCCAGAGGGCAGGCCGGTCTGGGCCGTGGCTACACCTTC. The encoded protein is CASSPRGQAGLGRGYTF.

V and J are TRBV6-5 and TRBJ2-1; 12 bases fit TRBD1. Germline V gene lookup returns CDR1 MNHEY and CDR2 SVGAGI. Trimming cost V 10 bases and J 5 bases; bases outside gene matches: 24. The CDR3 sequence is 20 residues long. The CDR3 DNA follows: TGTGCCACCAGGGGGACGGGGGACAGGGGGCCTACGGTCCCGAACAATGAGCAGTTCTTC. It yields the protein CATRGTGDRGPTVPNNEQFF.

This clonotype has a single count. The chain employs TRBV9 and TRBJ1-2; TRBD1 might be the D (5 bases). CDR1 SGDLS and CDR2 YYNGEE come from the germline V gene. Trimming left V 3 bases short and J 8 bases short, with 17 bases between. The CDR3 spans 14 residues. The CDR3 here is CASSARGVAWGYTF. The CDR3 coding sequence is TGTGCCAGCAGCGCCCGAGGGGTGGCCTGGGGCTACACCTTC.

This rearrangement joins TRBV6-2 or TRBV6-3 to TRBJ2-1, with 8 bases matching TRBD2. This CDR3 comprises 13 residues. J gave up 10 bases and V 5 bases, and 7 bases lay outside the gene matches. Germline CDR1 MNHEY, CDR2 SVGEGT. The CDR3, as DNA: TGTGCCAGCAGTGCGGGGGGCAGGGGCGAGCAGTTCTTC. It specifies CASSAGGRGEQFF.

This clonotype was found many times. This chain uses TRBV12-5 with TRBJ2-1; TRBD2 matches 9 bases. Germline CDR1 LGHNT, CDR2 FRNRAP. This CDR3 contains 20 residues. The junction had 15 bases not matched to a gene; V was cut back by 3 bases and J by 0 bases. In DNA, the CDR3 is TGTGCTAGTGGTTTCCATCTAGCGGGGCGAAATCGTAGCTCCTACAATGAGCAGTTCTTC. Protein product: CASGFHLAGRNRSSYNEQFF.

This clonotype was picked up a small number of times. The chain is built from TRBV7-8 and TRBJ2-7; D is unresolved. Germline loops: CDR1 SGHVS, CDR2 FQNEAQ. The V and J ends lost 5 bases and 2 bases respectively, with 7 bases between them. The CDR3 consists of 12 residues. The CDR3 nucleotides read TGTGCCAGCAGCGGATACACCTACGAGCAGTACGTC. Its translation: CASSGYTYEQYV.

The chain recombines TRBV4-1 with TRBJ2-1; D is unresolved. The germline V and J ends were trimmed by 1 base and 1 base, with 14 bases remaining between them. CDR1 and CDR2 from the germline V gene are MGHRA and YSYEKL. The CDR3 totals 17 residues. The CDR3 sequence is CASSQGPWAVSYNEQFF. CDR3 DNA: TGCGCCAGCAGCCAAGGTCCTTGGGCAGTATCCTACAATGAGCAGTTCTTC.

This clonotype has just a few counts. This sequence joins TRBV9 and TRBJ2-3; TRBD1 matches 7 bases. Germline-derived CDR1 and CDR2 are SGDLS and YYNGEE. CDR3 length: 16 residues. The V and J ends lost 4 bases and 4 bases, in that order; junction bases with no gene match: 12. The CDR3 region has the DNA TGTGCCAGCAGCCCAGGGGGAGTGGTAGGATCAGATACGCAGTATTTT. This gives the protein CASSPGGVVGSDTQYF.

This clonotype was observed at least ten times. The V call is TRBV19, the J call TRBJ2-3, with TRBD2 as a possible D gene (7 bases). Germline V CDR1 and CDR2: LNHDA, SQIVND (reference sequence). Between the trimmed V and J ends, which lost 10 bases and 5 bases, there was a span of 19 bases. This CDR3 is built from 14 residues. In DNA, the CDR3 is TGTGCCACCTCCGACGGGGGGCCCATAGATACGCAGTATTTT. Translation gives CATSDGGPIDTQYF.

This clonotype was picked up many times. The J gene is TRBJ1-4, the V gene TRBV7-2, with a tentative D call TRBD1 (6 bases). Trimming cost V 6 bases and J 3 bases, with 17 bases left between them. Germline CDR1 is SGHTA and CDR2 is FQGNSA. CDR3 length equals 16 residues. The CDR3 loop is CASSSSPGHPNEKLFF. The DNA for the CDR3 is TGTGCCAGCAGTTCTTCCCCGGGACACCCTAATGAAAAACTGTTTTTT. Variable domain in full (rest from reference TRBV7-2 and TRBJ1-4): GAGVSQSPSNKVTEKGKDVELRCDPISGHTALYWYRQSLGQGLEFLIYFQGNSAPDKSGLPSDRFSAERTGGSVSTLTIQRTQQEDSAVYLCASSSSPGHPNEKLFFGSGTQLSVL.

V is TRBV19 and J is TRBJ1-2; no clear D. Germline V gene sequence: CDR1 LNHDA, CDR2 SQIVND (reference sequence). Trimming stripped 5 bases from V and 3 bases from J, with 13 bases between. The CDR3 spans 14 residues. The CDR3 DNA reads TGTGCCAGTAGTCACCACGACCTCGACTATGGCTACACCTTC. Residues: CASSHHDLDYGYTF.

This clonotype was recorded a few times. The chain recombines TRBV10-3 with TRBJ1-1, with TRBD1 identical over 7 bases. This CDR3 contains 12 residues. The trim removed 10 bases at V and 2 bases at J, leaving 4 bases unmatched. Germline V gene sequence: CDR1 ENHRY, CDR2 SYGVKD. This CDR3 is CANRGGNTEAFF. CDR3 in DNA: TGTGCCAACCGAGGGGGCAACACTGAAGCTTTCTTT.

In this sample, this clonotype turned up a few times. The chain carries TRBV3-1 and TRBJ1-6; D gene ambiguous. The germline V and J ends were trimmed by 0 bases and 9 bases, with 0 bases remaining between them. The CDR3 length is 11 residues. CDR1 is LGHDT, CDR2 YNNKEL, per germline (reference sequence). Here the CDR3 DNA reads TGTGCCAGCAGCCAAGATTCACCCCTCCACTTT. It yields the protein CASSQDSPLHF.